This T cell receptor beta chain was profiled in a study of T cells after yellow fever vaccination. The table lists this clonotype with a few counts. Its antigen is as yet unknown. Making TCR cDNA involved 5'RACE template switching, which added UMIs and a universal primer site. TCRdb redid the calling of the 5' RACE reads with MiXCR, one entry per CDR3 protein. The sample has fewer than 450,000 distinct CDR3 sequences, around a tenth seen once. Findings and limits, study-wide: Weaker, the secondary response peaked sooner, at day 5 versus 15.

The CDR3 runs to 13 residues. Looked up from germline, CDR1 is LNHDA and CDR2 is SQIVND (reference sequence). The ends were cut back, 3 bases at V and 4 bases at J, with 9 bases in the middle. The sequence was collected from a man aged 18 to 29 who received the YFV17D yellow fever vaccine. This rearrangement joins TRBV19 to TRBJ1-1; a possible D gene is TRBD1 (5 bases). The specimen comprised PBMCs, sampled on the day of the first yellow fever vaccination. In DNA, the CDR3 is TGTGCCAGTAGTATCATCGGGGCCACTGAAGCTTTCTTT. Protein product: CASSIIGATEAFF.